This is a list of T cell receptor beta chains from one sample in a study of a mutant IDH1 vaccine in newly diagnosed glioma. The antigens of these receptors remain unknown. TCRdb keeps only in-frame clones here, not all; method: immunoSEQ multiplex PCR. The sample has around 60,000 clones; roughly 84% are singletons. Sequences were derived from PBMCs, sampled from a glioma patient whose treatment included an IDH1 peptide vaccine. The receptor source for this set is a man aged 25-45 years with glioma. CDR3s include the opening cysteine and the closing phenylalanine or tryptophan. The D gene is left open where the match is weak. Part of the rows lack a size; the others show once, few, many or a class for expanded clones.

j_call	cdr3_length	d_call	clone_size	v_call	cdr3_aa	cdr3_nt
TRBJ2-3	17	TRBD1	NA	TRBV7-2	CASRRVWGQRPTDTQYF	TGTGCCAGTCGAAGGGTCTGGGGACAGAGGCCCACAGATACGCAGTATTTT
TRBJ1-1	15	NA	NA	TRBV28	CASSPAQGKNTEAFF	TGTGCCAGCAGTCCAGCACAGGGAAAGAACACTGAAGCTTTCTTT
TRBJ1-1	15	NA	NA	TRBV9	CASSVQGKGNTEAFF	TGTGCCAGCAGCGTACAGGGAAAGGGGAACACTGAAGCTTTCTTT
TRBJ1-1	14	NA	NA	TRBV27	CASSFGLWDTEAFF	TGTGCCAGCAGTTTTGGCTTATGGGACACTGAAGCTTTCTTT
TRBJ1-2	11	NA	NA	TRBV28	CASEGTLGYTF	TGTGCCTCTGAGGGCACCCTTGGCTACACCTTC
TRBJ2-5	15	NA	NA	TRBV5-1	CASSLAGTHLETQYF	TGCGCCAGCAGCTTGGCCGGGACCCACCTCGAGACCCAGTACTTC
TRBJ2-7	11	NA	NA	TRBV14	CASSQAREQYF	TGTGCCAGCAGCCAAGCCCGCGAGCAGTACTTC
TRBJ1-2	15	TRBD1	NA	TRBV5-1	CASSFNRGLNYGYTF	TGCGCCAGCAGCTTTAACAGGGGGCTAAACTATGGCTACACCTTC
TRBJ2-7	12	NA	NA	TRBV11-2	CASNRLRDEQYF	TGTGCCAGCAACCGGTTGAGGGACGAGCAGTACTTC
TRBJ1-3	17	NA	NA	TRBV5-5	CASSPLVGTSTGNTIYF	TGTGCCAGCAGCCCTTTAGTTGGGACCTCGACTGGAAACACCATATATTTT
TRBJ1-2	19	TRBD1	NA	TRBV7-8	CASSLGWIPQGQRAYGYTF	TGTGCCAGCAGCTTAGGATGGATACCCCAGGGACAGCGGGCCTATGGCTACACCTTC
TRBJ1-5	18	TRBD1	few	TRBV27	CASNYRDRQQYSNQPQHF	TGTGCCAGCAATTACCGGGACAGACAGCAATATAGCAATCAGCCCCAGCATTTT
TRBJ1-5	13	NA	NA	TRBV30	CAWGPDSNQPQHF	TGTGCCTGGGGGCCGGATAGCAATCAGCCCCAGCATTTT
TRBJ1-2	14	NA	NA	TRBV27	CASSLDSHNYGYTF	TGTGCCAGCAGTTTGGACAGCCACAACTATGGCTACACCTTC
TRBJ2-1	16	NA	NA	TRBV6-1	CASSEASVGSYNEQFF	TGTGCCAGCAGTGAAGCATCGGTGGGCTCCTACAATGAGCAGTTCTTC
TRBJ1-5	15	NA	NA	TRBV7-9	CASSFSVGSSQPQHF	TGTGCCAGCAGCTTTTCCGTTGGTAGCAGTCAGCCCCAGCATTTT
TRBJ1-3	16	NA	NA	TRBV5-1	CASSFRDSSSGNTIYF	TGCGCCAGCAGCTTCCGGGACTCGAGCTCTGGAAACACCATATATTTT
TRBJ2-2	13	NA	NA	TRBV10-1	CATQRGDTGELFF	TGCGCCACTCAACGTGGGGACACCGGGGAGCTGTTTTTT